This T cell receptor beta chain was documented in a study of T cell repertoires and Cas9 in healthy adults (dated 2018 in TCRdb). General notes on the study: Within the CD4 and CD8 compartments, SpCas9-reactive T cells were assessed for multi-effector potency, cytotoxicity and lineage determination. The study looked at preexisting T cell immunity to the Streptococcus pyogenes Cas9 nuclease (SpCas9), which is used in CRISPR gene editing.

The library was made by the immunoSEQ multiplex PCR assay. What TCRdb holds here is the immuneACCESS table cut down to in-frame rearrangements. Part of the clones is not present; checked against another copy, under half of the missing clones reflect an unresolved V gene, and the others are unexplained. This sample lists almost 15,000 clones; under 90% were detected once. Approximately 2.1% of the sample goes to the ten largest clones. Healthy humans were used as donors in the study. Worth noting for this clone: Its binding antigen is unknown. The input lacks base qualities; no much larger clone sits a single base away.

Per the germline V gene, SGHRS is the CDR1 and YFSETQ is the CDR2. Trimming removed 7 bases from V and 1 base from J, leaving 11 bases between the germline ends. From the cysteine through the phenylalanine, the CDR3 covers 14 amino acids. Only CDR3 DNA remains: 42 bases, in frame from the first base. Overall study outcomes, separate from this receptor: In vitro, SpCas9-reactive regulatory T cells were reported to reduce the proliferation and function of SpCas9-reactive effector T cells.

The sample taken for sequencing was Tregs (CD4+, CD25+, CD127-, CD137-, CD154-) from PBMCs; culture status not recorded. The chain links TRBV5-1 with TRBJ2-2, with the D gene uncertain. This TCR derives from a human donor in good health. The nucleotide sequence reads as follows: TGCGCCAGCTACGACATTCAGAACACCGGGGAGCTGTTTTTT. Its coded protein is CASYDIQNTGELFF.